This TCR beta chain derives from a study of OX40 agonist ivuxolimab in advanced cancers. Study-level information: Three patients, one with hepatocellular carcinoma and two with cutaneous melanoma, achieved partial responses.

The repertoire was sequenced with immunoSEQ multiplex PCR; TCRdb's copy has only in-frame clones and lacks some. The data show more than 45,000 clones, roughly 84% seen once. Broader study findings: There was clonal expansion of CD4+ and CD8+ blood T cells by week 6 at 0.1 to 3.0 mg/kg. Partial responders at 0.1-3.0 mg/kg showed near-lowest clonal expansion.

Worth noting for this clone: Its antigen is as yet unknown. Sequence at one end of the junction differs from germline and may be a read error. The sample has other DNA sequences that encode this CDR3 too.

This CDR3 region has 16 residues. CDR1 and CDR2 from the germline V gene are SGHVS and FNYEAQ. The TCR was taken from an adult with an advanced solid tumor such as melanoma, head and neck, liver or kidney cancer. Sequencing was performed on CD4+ or CD8+ T cells sorted from blood, taken in a trial of the OX40 agonist ivuxolimab. The chain has TRBV7-6 and TRBJ2-3, with D tentatively TRBD1 or TRBD2 (5 bases each). The CDR3 protein is CASSLAWGRGTDTQYF. CDR3 DNA: TGTGCCAGCAGCTTAGCGTGGGGTCGGGGCACAGACACGCAGTATTTT.